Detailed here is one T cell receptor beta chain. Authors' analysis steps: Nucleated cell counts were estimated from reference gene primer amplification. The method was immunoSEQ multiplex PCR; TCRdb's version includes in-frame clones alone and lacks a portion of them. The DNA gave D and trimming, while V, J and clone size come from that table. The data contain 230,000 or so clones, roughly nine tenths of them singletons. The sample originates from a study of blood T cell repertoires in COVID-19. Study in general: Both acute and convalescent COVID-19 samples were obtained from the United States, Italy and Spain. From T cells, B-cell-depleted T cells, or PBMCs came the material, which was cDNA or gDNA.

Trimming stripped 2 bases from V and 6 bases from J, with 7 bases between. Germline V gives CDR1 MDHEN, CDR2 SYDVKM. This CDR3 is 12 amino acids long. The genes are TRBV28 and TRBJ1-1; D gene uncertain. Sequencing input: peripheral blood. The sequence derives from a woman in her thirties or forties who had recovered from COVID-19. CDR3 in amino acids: CASSLQRAEAFF. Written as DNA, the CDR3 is TGTGCCAGCAGTTTACAGCGGGCTGAAGCTTTCTTT.